This T cell receptor (beta chain) came from a study of shared clonotypes between healthy human individuals. Data came from immunoSEQ multiplex PCR; TCRdb stores just in-frame clones and leaves some out. The profile shows some 2.1 million clones, roughly 93% of them singletons. The germline V and J ends were trimmed by 3 bases and 5 bases, with 10 bases remaining between them. Germline V gene sequence: CDR1 MRHNA, CDR2 SNTAGT. This CDR3 has 14 amino acids. Naive CD8 isolation took CD45RO-negative cells positively selected for CCR7 and excluded terminally differentiated effector memory CD45RA+ cells. Donors were Caucasian adults residing in Nashville, Tennessee, USA. Details on this clone: Antigen specificity is unknown.

Overall study findings and caveats: Sequencing depth was a factor that was expected to affect clonotype sharing among donors. Non-shared clonotypes had lower generation probabilities than clonotypes shared by all four sorted-subset donors. Sharing across a few donors was seen in around 5% of naive CD4 clonotypes.

The TCR was taken from a man in his late teens or twenties in good health. Some clones in this sample may be carry-over from other donors' samples. J is TRBJ2-2 and V is TRBV6-4, with a tentative D call TRBD2 (5 bases). Material for sequencing was naive CD8+ T cells from PBMCs. Here the CDR3 reads CASSDPRGTGELFF. DNA of the CDR3: TGTGCCAGCAGTGATCCTCGGGGTACCGGGGAGCTGTTTTTT.